This paragraph reports one TCR beta chain. The antigen this receptor binds is unknown. This sample was included in a study of CXCR3-negative and CXCR3-positive naive CD8 T cells (dated by TCRdb to about 2019). Some background on the complete study: In total, 110 million to 150 million TRB reads were obtained, corresponding to roughly 1.5 +/- 0.3 million reads per library. Diversity and physicochemical repertoire analyses were performed on 11 donors pooled from two independent experiments. For the TRBV-TRBJ cluster analysis, the naive subsets came from 5 donors, while the memory cells came from 3 donors. Paper-wide results and their limitations: Within the same donor, TRBV-TRBJ usage looked similar between naive CXCR3-negative and CXCR3-positive cells, but memory cells had distinct patterns. Both naive subsets had comparably high repertoire diversity, while memory CD8+ T cells had much lower repertoire diversity. Compared with CXCR3-negative naive cells, CXCR3-positive naive cells had TRB CDR3s with higher hydrophobicity (lower Kidera factor 4), lower energy, and higher strength and volume indices. Freshly isolated PBMCs were used for most assays because CXCR3 expression partially decreased after cryopreservation. Because surface CD5, which is linked to self-reactivity in mice, was comparable between the naive subsets, TCR interaction strength was also inferred from TRB CDR3 physicochemical properties.

Inclusive of the bounding cysteine and phenylalanine, the CDR3 is 15 residues long. No DNA was logged. According to the germline V gene, CDR1 reads KGHSY and CDR2 reads FQNENV. For every CD8+ T cell subset, hundreds of thousands of cells were flow-sorted straight into RLT lysis buffer, and each subset was sorted in triplicate. To keep memory contaminants out, a stringent definition of naive CD8+ T cells was applied: CD45RO-CCR7+CD27+CD95-. Peripheral blood mononuclear cells were isolated from buffy coats using standard density gradient centrifugation. A FACSAria III was used to flow-sort naive CXCR3-negative and CXCR3-positive CD8+ T cells. Total RNA was extracted from sorted cells using an RNeasy Mini Kit. Sequenced using a NextSeq 550. The Human TCR Profiling Kit (MiLaboratory) was used to make UMI-labeled 5' RACE TRB cDNA libraries. cDNA synthesis used the entire amount of extracted RNA, and PCR amplification then used the entire amount of cDNA produced. The libraries were made side by side, with each library going through the same number of PCR cycles. For the original study's pipeline: About 53,000 +/- 9,400 unique UMI-labeled TRB cDNA molecules per library were extracted with MIGEC and MiXCR, with at least two reads per UMI required. On average, each library contained roughly 40,000 +/- 10,000 functional in-frame TRB CDR3 nucleotide clonotypes without stop codons. After downsampling to 5000 UMI-labeled TRB molecules per sample, diversity metrics, including normalized Shannon-Wiener and Chao1, were computed in VDJtools. VDJtools was used to calculate clonotype-size-weighted physicochemical properties of the central five CDR3 residues, namely interaction energy, strength, volume and Kidera factor 4. Each CDR3 protein sequence appears as one entry after TCRdb reprocessed the reads, and no DNA is included. The V and J calls were determined by TCRdb, not by the authors. The table kept for this sample lists some 130,000 distinct CDR3 sequences. Together, the top ten hold nearly 0.5% of the sample.

The chain uses TRBV16 and TRBJ2-7; the D call of TRBD1 rests on TCRdb alone, since no DNA is present to check it. The sequence came from a human donor in good health. Some clones in this sample may be carry-over from other donors' samples. Source material: naive CXCR3- CD8+ T cells from blood. The cell subset or site label, read with the paper, signifies: CD45RO-CCR7+CD27+CD95- naive CD8+ T cells lacking CXCR3 (TNR3-). The CDR3 region: CASSPPGGGSYEQYF. Beyond the CDR3, the reference TRBV16 and TRBJ2-7 genes provide the residues; the full variable domain reads: GEEVAQTPKHLVRGEGQKAKLYCAPIKGHSYVFWYQQVLKNEFKFLISFQNENVFDETGMPKERFSAKCLPNSPCSLEIQATKLEDSAVYFCASSPPGGGSYEQYFGPGTRLTVT.